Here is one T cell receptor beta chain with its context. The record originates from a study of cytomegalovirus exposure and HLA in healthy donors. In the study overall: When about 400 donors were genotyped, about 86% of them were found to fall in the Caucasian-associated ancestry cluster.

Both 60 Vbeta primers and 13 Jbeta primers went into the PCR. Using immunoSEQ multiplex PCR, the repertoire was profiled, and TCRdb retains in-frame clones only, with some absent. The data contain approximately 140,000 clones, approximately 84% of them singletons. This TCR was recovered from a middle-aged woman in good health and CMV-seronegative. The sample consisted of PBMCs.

CDR3 bases: TGTGCCAGCAGGGGGGGGGAGTTCGAAGGCTACACCTTC. Its protein is CASRGGEFEGYTF. This chain joins TRBV9 and TRBJ1-2, with D perhaps TRBD1 (5 bases). CDR1 and CDR2 (germline): SGDLS, YYNGEE. Trimming left V 5 bases short and J 8 bases short, with 16 bases between. The CDR3 has 13 residues.